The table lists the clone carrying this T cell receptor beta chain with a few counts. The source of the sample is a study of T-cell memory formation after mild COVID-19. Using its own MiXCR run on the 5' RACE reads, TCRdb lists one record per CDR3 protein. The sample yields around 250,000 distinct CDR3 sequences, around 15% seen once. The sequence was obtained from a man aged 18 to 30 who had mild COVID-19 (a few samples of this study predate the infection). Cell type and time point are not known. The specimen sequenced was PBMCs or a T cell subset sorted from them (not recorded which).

The CDR3 DNA reads as TGTGCCAGCAGCCATTTTCGGGGGGAGGGCGCAGATACGCAGTATTTT. It encodes CASSHFRGEGADTQYF. The chain is built from TRBV9 and TRBJ2-3, with TRBD2 matching 7 bases. CDR1 SGDLS and CDR2 YYNGEE come from the germline V gene. The CDR3 consists of 16 residues. After removal of 4 bases from V and 4 bases from J, the junction contained 12 bases not matched to a gene.